What follows describes a single TCR beta chain. The read ends 3 residues before the CDR3 terminus; that terminus is restored from the germline J gene. Method: immunoSEQ multiplex PCR; TCRdb's copy keeps in-frame clones and lacks some. The sample holds over 30,000 clones. These data come from a study of T cells in women clearing cervical HPV infection. Germline V gene lookup returns CDR1 SNHLY and CDR2 FYNNEI. The CDR3 consists of 14 residues. All donors had a single incident cervical HPV16 infection, not prevalent. Sequencing was performed on blood buffy coat. The clonotype was recovered from a woman between 18 and 70 years old with a cervical HPV16 infection that either progressed to CIN3+ or cleared (not recorded which). The rearrangement links TRBV2 to TRBJ1-2, with D maybe TRBD1 (6 bases). The CDR3 DNA, read in part, is TGTGCCAGCAGTCACGGACAGCCTCCCTACGAC. Encoded protein: CASSHGQPPYD. In full, the CDR3 is CASSHGQPPYDYTF.